This T cell receptor beta chain was recovered during a study of shared clonotypes between healthy human individuals. Study summary: Three plates were used per donor for CD4 naive, three for CD4 memory, two for CD8 naive and one for CD8 memory. Study findings and constraints: About 5% was the fraction of naive CD4 clonotypes found shared across several donors. Non-shared clonotypes were found to have lower generation probabilities than the clonotypes that were shared by all four of the sorted-subset donors.

The repertoire was sequenced with immunoSEQ multiplex PCR; TCRdb's copy has only in-frame clones and lacks some. The table shows about 660,000 clones, with around 72% occurring only once. With regard to this clone: Its antigen is not known.

The CDR3 runs 18 residues. CDR1 is SGHRS, CDR2 YFSETQ, per germline. V dropped 3 bases and J dropped 0 bases, with 21 bases sitting between them. The healthy adult donors were HIV-negative and reported no recent acute infections or vaccinations. This sequence was found in a woman aged 25-40 years in good health. The V gene is TRBV5-1, the J gene TRBJ1-1; unclear D gene. The sequencing input was memory CD4+ T cells sorted from blood. Subset: CD45RA-negative fraction. The CDR3, as DNA: TGCGCCAGCAGCTCAGGTGGGGTGTTGCAGAGTTTGAACACTGAAGCTTTCTTT. It encodes CASSSGGVLQSLNTEAFF. The complete variable domain, with remaining parts taken from reference TRBV5-1 and TRBJ1-1, reads KAGVTQTPRYLIKTRGQQVTLSCSPISGHRSVSWYQQTPGQGLQFLFEYFSETQRNKGNFPGRFSGRQFSNSRSEMNVSTLELGDSALYLCASSSGGVLQSLNTEAFFGQGTRLTVV.